This record concerns one T cell receptor (beta chain) sequence. What it binds is unknown. TCRdb redid the calling of the 5' RACE reads with MiXCR, one entry per CDR3 protein. The repertoire holds fewer than 550,000 distinct CDR3 sequences, with 5.3% as singletons. The data are from a study of CD8 T cells in ankylosing spondylitis. Findings and caveats of the study: A TCR beta motif of fewer than ten highly homologous variants appeared characteristic of ankylosing spondylitis blood.

The sample consisted of blood, either unsorted or a sorted T cell fraction (not recorded which). The sequence was collected from a male donor with ankylosing spondylitis.

CDR3 nucleotides: TGTGCCAGCTCACCAACGCCGGGACAGTACACCGGGGAGCTGTTTTTT. Translation gives CASSPTPGQYTGELFF. The V gene is TRBV18, the J gene TRBJ2-2; 7 bases fit TRBD1. Unmatched junction bases numbered 6, after V lost 2 bases and J lost 3 bases. CDR1 is KGHSH and CDR2 is LQKENI in the germline V gene. The CDR3 runs to 16 residues.